This T cell receptor beta chain was obtained from a study of blood T cell repertoires in COVID-19. In the study overall: T cells, B-cell-depleted T cells, or PBMCs provided the cDNA or gDNA that served as material.

Study processing details: Scientists estimated how many nucleated cells there were by amplifying reference gene primers. The repertoire was sequenced with immunoSEQ multiplex PCR; TCRdb's copy has only in-frame clones and lacks some. V and J calls plus clone size are reproduced from that table; the DNA served to infer D and trimming. The data hold 63,000 or so clones, with roughly 80% observed a single time. CDR1 and CDR2 from the germline V gene are KGHDR and SFDVKD. V dropped 3 bases and J dropped 1 base, with 24 bases sitting between them. This CDR3 has 20 amino acids. Specimen: peripheral blood. This receptor was obtained from a man older than 75 with active COVID-19. The V gene is TRBV24-1, the J gene TRBJ2-1, with a possible D match to TRBD1 (9 bases). The CDR3 sequence is CATSDPTGGQAGVSYNEQFF. DNA for the CDR3: TGTGCCACCAGTGATCCTACAGGGGGCCAAGCGGGAGTATCCTACAATGAGCAGTTCTTC.